Listed below are T cell receptor beta chains from one sample, sequenced in a study of beta chain features in type 1 diabetes. The table came from immunoSEQ multiplex PCR; TCRdb's copy has only in-frame clones and leaves some out. This table holds around 340,000 clones, approximately 8.2% found once. The sample consisted of central memory CD4+ T cells from blood. The receptors derive from a woman younger than 35 in good health. Each CDR3 is given with its conserved first and last residue. Fields, in order: J gene, CDR3 length, clone size, V gene, D gene, CDR3 protein, CDR3 DNA. A D gene is named only where the DNA matches it firmly. A clone size is listed for some rows: how often the clone was seen (once, few, many), or a class if it is expanded.

TRBJ2-3 16 few TRBV28 TRBD2 CASSPPGLATTDTQYF TGTGCCAGCAGTCCCCCGGGACTAGCGACGACAGATACGCAGTATTTT
TRBJ2-5 13 few TRBV28 TRBD1 CAGGQGGLETQYF TGTGCCGGCGGACAGGGGGGTTTAGAGACCCAGTACTTC
TRBJ2-3 16 NA TRBV7-2 NA CASSLRRGYGTDTQYF TGTGCCAGCAGCTTACGCAGGGGCTATGGCACAGATACGCAGTATTTT
TRBJ2-3 16 few TRBV5-4 TRBD2 CASSSQAGGRPDTQYF TGTGCCAGCAGCTCCCAAGCGGGAGGGCGTCCAGATACGCAGTATTTT
TRBJ1-3 14 many TRBV10-3 NA CAIKGATSGNTIYF TGTGCCATCAAGGGCGCAACCTCTGGAAACACCATATATTTT
TRBJ2-1 17 few TRBV5-6 NA CASSLSPVLERKNEQFF TGTGCCAGCAGCTTATCGCCTGTTCTTGAGCGGAAAAATGAGCAGTTCTTC
TRBJ2-5 18 NA TRBV18 TRBD2 CASRGLAGGHLVQETQYF TGTGCCAGCCGCGGGCTAGCGGGAGGCCACCTCGTCCAAGAGACCCAGTACTTC
TRBJ2-3 14 few TRBV29-1 NA CSAPTWAGGDTQYF TGCAGCGCGCCGACGTGGGCCGGCGGGGATACGCAGTATTTT
TRBJ2-3 17 NA TRBV7-6 NA CASSPLPPGSGTDTQYF TGTGCCAGCAGCCCCCTCCCCCCCGGGAGTGGCACAGATACGCAGTATTTT
TRBJ2-1 16 few TRBV4-2 NA CASSQDRLTPNDEQFF TGTGCCAGCAGCCAAGATCGTCTAACCCCTAACGATGAGCAGTTCTTC
TRBJ2-7 14 NA TRBV10-1 NA CASSEKPVGYEQYF TGCGCCAGCAGTGAGAAGCCGGTCGGGTACGAGCAGTACTTC
TRBJ2-1 14 few TRBV18 NA CASSPPQGGNEQFF TGTGCCAGCTCACCCCCACAAGGGGGAAATGAGCAGTTCTTC